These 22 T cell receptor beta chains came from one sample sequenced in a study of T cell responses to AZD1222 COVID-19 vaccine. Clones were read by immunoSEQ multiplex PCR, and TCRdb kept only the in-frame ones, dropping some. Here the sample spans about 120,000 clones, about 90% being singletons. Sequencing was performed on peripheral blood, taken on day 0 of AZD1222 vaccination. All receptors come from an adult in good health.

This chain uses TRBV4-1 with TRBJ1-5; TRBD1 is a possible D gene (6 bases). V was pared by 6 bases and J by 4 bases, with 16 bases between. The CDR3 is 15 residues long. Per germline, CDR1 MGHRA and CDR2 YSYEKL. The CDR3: CASSLGGTTNQPQHF. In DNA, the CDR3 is TGCGCCAGCAGTCTAGGGGGTACTACTAATCAGCCCCAGCATTTT.

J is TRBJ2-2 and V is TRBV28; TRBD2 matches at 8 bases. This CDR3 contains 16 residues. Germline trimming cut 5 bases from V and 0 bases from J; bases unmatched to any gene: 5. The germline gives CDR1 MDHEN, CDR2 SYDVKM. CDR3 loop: CASSLGGAANTGELFF. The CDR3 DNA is TGTGCCAGCAGTCTCGGGGGGGCCGCGAACACCGGGGAGCTGTTTTTT.

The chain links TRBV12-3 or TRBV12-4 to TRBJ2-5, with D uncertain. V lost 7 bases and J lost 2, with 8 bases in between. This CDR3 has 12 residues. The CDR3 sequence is CASIKGQETQYF. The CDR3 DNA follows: TGTGCCAGCATCAAAGGTCAAGAGACCCAGTACTTC.

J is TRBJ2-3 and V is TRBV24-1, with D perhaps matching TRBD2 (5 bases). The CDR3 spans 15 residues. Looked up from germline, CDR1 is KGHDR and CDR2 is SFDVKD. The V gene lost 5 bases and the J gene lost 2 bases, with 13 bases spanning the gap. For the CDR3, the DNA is TGTGCCACCAGTGTCCGGGAAGCGGCCACAGATACGCAGTATTTT. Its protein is CATSVREAATDTQYF.

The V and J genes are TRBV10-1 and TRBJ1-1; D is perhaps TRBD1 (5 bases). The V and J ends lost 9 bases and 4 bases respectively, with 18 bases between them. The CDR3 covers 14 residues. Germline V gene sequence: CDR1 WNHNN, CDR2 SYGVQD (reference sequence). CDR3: CARDPQGCPTEAFF. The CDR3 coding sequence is TGCGCCAGGGACCCTCAGGGTTGTCCCACTGAAGCTTTCTTT.

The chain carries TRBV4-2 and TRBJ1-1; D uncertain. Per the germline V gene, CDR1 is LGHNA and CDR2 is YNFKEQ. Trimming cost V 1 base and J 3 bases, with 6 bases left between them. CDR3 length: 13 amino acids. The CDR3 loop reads CASSQVTDTEAFF. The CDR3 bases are TGTGCCAGCAGCCAAGTCACCGACACTGAAGCTTTCTTT.

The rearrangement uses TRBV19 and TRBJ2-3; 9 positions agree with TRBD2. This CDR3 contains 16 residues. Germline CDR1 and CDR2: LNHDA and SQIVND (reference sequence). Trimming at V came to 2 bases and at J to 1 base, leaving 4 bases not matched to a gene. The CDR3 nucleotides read TGTGCCAGTAGTATACTAGCGGGGATGGGCACAGATACGCAGTATTTT. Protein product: CASSILAGMGTDTQYF. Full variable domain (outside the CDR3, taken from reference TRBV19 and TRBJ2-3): DGGITQSPKYLFRKEGQNVTLSCEQNLNHDAMYWYRQDPGQGLRLIYYSQIVNDFQKGDIAEGYSVSREKKESFPLTVTSAQKNPTAFYLCASSILAGMGTDTQYFGPGTRLTVL.

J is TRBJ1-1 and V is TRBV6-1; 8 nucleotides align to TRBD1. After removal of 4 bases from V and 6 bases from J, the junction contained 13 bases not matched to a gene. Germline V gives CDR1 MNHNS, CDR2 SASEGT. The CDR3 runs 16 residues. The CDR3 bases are TGTGCCAGCAGTGGATCGTCAGGGGGCGCTTACGCTGAAGCTTTCTTT. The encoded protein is CASSGSSGGAYAEAFF.

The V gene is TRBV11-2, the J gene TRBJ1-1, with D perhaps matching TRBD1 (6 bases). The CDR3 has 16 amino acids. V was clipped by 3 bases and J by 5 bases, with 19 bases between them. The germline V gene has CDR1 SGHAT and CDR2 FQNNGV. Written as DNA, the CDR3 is TGTGCCAGCAGCTTCCTTACAGGGAGTGTGTATACTGAAGCTTTCTTT. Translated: CASSFLTGSVYTEAFF. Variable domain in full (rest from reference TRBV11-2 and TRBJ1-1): EAGVAQSPRYKIIEKRQSVAFWCNPISGHATLYWYQQILGQGPKLLIQFQNNGVVDDSQLPKDRFSAERLKGVDSTLKIQPAKLEDSAVYLCASSFLTGSVYTEAFFGQGTRLTVV.

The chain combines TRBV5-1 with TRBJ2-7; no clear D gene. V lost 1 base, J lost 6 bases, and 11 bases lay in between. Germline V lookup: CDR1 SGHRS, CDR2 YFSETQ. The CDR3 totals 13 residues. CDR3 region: CASSLIGITEQYF. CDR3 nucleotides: TGCGCCAGCAGCTTGATCGGCATAACCGAGCAGTACTTC. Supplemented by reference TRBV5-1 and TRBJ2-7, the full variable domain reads KAGVTQTPRYLIKTRGQQVTLSCSPISGHRSVSWYQQTPGQGLQFLFEYFSETQRNKGNFPGRFSGRQFSNSRSEMNVSTLELGDSALYLCASSLIGITEQYFGPGTRLTVT.

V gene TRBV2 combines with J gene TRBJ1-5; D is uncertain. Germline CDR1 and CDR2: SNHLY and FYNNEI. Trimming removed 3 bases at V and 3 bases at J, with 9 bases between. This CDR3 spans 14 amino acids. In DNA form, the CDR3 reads TGTGCCAGCAGTGATTATAACCCCAATCAGCCCCAGCATTTT. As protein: CASSDYNPNQPQHF.

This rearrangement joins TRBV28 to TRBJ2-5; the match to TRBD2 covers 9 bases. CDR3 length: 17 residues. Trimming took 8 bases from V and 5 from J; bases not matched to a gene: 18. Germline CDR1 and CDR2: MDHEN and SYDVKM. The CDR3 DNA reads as TGTGCCAGCCTACCTCAGGGGACTAGCAACCTTGGGGAGACCCAGTACTTC. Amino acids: CASLPQGTSNLGETQYF.

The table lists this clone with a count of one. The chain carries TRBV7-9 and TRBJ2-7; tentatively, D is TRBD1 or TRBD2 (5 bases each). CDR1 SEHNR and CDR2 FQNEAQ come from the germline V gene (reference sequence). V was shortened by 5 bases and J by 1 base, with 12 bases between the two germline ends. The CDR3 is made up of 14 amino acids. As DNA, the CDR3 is TGTGCCAGCAGCCTAAATGGGACGTCCTACGAGCAGTACTTC. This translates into CASSLNGTSYEQYF.

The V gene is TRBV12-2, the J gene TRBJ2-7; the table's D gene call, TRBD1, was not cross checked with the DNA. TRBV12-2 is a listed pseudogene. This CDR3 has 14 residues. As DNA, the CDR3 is TGTGCAAGTCGTCGGACAGGGGGTTGGTACGAGCAGTACTTC. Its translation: CASRRTGGWYEQYF.

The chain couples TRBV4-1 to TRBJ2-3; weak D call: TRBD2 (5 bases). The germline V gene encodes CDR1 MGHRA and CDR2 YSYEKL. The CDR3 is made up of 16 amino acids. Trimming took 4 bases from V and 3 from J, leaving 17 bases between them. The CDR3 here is CASSLRGQSHTDTQYF. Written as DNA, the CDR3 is TGCGCCAGCAGCCTTCGCGGGCAGTCGCATACAGATACGCAGTATTTT.

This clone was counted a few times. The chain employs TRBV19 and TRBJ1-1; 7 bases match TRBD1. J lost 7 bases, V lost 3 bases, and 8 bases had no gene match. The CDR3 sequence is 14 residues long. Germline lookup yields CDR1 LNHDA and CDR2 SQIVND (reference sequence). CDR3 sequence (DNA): TGTGCCAGTAGTATCAAAAAGGGGGCGGATGAAGCTTTCTTT. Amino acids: CASSIKKGADEAFF. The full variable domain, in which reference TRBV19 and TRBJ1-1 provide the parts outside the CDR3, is DGGITQSPKYLFRKEGQNVTLSCEQNLNHDAMYWYRQDPGQGLRLIYYSQIVNDFQKGDIAEGYSVSREKKESFPLTVTSAQKNPTAFYLCASSIKKGADEAFFGQGTRLTVV.

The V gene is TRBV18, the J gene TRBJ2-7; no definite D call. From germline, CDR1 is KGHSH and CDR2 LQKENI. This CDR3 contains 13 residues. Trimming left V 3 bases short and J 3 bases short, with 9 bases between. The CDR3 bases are TGTGCCAGCTCACCTAACCGTAACTACGAGCAGTACTTC. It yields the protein CASSPNRNYEQYF.

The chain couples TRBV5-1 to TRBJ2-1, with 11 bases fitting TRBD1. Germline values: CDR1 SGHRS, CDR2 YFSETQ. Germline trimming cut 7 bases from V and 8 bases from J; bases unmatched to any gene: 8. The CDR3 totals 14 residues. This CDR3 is CASSPGTGGHEQFF. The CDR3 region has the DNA TGCGCCAGCTCGCCCGGGACAGGGGGGCATGAGCAGTTCTTC.

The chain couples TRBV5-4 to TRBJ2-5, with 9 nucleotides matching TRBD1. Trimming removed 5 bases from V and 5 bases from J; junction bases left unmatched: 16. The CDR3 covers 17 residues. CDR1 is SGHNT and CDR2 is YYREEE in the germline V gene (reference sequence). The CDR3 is CASSPGTGFSGGETQYF. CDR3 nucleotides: TGTGCCAGCAGTCCCGGGACAGGGTTTTCGGGTGGTGAGACCCAGTACTTC. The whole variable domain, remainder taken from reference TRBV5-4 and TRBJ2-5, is ETGVTQSPTHLIKTRGQQVTLRCSSQSGHNTVSWYQQALGQGPQFIFQYYREEENGRGNFPPRFSGLQFPNYSSELNVNALELDDSALYLCASSPGTGFSGGETQYFGPGTRLLVL.

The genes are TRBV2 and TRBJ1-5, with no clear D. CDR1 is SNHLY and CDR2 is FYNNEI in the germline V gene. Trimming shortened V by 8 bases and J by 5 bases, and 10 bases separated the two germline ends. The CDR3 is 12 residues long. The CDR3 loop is CASPLLYQPQHF. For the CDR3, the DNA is TGTGCCAGCCCTCTCCTATATCAGCCCCAGCATTTT.

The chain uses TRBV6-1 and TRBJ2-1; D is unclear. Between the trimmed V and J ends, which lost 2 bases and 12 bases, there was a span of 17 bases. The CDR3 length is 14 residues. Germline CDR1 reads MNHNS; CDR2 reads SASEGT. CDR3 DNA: TGTGCCAGCAGTGAAACCCCTTTTTTTCTTGGGCAGTTCTTC. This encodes CASSETPFFLGQFF.

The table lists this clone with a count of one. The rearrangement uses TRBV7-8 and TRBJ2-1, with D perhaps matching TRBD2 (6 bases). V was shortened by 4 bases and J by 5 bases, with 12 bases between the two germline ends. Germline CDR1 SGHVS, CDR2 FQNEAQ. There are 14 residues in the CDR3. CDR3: CASSSFWEDNEQFF. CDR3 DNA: TGTGCCAGCAGCTCATTTTGGGAGGACAATGAGCAGTTCTTC.